A selection of T cell receptor beta chains follows, all from one sample in a study of blood T cell repertoires in COVID-19. The repertoire was sequenced with immunoSEQ multiplex PCR; TCRdb's copy has only in-frame clones and lacks some. The sample lists about 160,000 clones, around 90% occurring once. Sequencing was performed on peripheral blood. The receptors were gathered from a man younger than 35 with acute or convalescent COVID-19. The CDR3 runs from the conserved cysteine through the conserved F or W. Fields, in order: D gene, J gene, V gene, clone size, CDR3 length, CDR3 DNA, CDR3 protein. D genes are given only for firm matches. The size entry is marked missing in some rows and otherwise reads once, few, many or a size class.

>.|TRBJ2-3|TRBV12-3/TRBV12-4|.|12
TGTGCCAGCAGTTTATTTCGGGATACGCAGTATTTT
CASSLFRDTQYF
>TRBD2|TRBJ2-1|TRBV9|.|18
TGTGCCAGCAGCGTAGGCTGGACTAGCGGGAGGGCCGACAATGAGCAGTTCTTC
CASSVGWTSGRADNEQFF
>TRBD1|TRBJ2-5|TRBV7-6|.|17
TGTGCCAGCAGCTCACGAAACGGGGACAGGGGGCGAGAGACCCAGTACTTC
CASSSRNGDRGRETQYF
>TRBD2|TRBJ2-1|TRBV30|.|18
TGTGCCTGGAGTGTACCGACTAGCGGCCTTCTTCTCAACAATGAGCAGTTCTTC
CAWSVPTSGLLLNNEQFF
>TRBD2|TRBJ2-1|TRBV6-5|.|16
TGTGCCAGCAGTTACTCCCGCGGCGGGAGCTACAATGAGCAGTTCTTC
CASSYSRGGSYNEQFF
>.|TRBJ2-3|TRBV19|.|14
TGTGCCAGTAGTATAGCCCTTAGCACAGATACGCAGTATTTT
CASSIALSTDTQYF
>.|TRBJ1-3|TRBV11-2|.|16
TGTGCCAGCAGCTTAGACAGGGGCCGGGATGGAAACACCATATATTTT
CASSLDRGRDGNTIYF
>.|TRBJ1-1|TRBV5-1|.|14
TGCGCCAGCAGCCGTAGTAATATGAACACTGAAGCTTTCTTT
CASSRSNMNTEAFF
>TRBD2|TRBJ2-7|TRBV9|.|17
TGTGCCAGCAGCCTAGACCCCGGGACTAGCGGCCCCTACGAGCAGTACTTC
CASSLDPGTSGPYEQYF
>TRBD1|TRBJ1-2|TRBV24-1|.|15
TGTGCCACCAGTGATTTGCGACAGGGGACTTATGGCTACACCTTC
CATSDLRQGTYGYTF
>.|TRBJ1-2|TRBV27|.|14
TGTGCCAGCAGTGACTCTGGTGATAACTATGGCTACACCTTC
CASSDSGDNYGYTF
>.|TRBJ2-1|TRBV29-1|.|14
TGCAGCGTTTATAAATCCGGCTCCTACAATGAGCAGTTCTTC
CSVYKSGSYNEQFF
>.|TRBJ1-3|TRBV5-1|.|14
TGCGCCAGCAGCGCGGGGCTCTCTGGAAACACCATATATTTT
CASSAGLSGNTIYF
>.|TRBJ1-6|TRBV4-1|.|17
TGCGCCAGCAGCTACTCTATTCTGCAAGGGGGTAGGTCACCCCTCCACTTT
CASSYSILQGGRSPLHF
>TRBD1|TRBJ1-5|TRBV7-2|.|15
TGTGCCAGCAGCTTTGGGACAGGGAGCAATCAGCCCCAGCATTTT
CASSFGTGSNQPQHF
>TRBD2|TRBJ2-1|TRBV2|once|16
TGTGCCAGCAGAGAAAGACTAGCGGGAGTACACAATGAGCAGTTCTTC
CASRERLAGVHNEQFF
>.|TRBJ2-7|TRBV5-4|.|13
TGTGCCAGCAGCTCCCTTCAGGACTACGAGCAGTACTTC
CASSSLQDYEQYF
>.|TRBJ1-1|TRBV4-1|few|13
TGCGCCAGCAGCCAATTATCCGACACTGAAGCTTTCTTT
CASSQLSDTEAFF
>.|TRBJ1-1|TRBV18|.|14
TGTGCCAGCTCACCCATCAGGGCGAACACTGAAGCTTTCTTT
CASSPIRANTEAFF
>.|TRBJ1-1|TRBV24-1|.|13
TGTGCCACCAGTGAGTCCGACACCAGTGAGGCTTTCTTT
CATSESDTSEAFF
>TRBD1|TRBJ1-2|TRBV2|.|13
TGTGCCAGCAGTCGACAGGGACCTTACGGCTACACCTTC
CASSRQGPYGYTF
>.|TRBJ1-2|TRBV19|.|13
TGTGCCAGTAGCCTAAGCGCGAACTATGGCTACACCTTC
CASSLSANYGYTF
>TRBD1|TRBJ1-4|TRBV5-8|.|13
TGTGCCAGCAGCGGGGACAGGGGCGAAAAACTGTTTTTT
CASSGDRGEKLFF
>TRBD1|TRBJ2-3|TRBV24-1|.|14
TGTGCCACCAGTACGGGACAGGGCACAGATACGCAGTATTTT
CATSTGQGTDTQYF
>.|TRBJ2-7|TRBV5-1|once|14
TGCGCCAGCAGCTTGGCACAAGGGGCCTACGAGCAGTACTTC
CASSLAQGAYEQYF
>.|TRBJ2-7|TRBV7-6|few|17
TGTGCCAGCAGCTTCACAAACAATCCGGGACACCTCTACGAGCAGTACTTC
CASSFTNNPGHLYEQYF
>.|TRBJ2-3|TRBV5-1|.|14
TGCGCCAGCAGCTTGGGTTCTTTGACAGATACGCAGTATTTT
CASSLGSLTDTQYF
>.|TRBJ2-4|TRBV28|.|15
TGTGCCAGCAGTCGCCCCCAGGGGGGTGGAAACATTCAGTACTTC
CASSRPQGGGNIQYF
>.|TRBJ1-1|TRBV5-1|few|14
TGCGCCAGCAGCTTGACAGTTACTAACACTGAAGCTTTCTTT
CASSLTVTNTEAFF
>TRBD1|TRBJ1-6|TRBV6-1|.|16
TGTGCCAGCAGTGAATTAGGGGGACAGTATAATTCACCCCTCCACTTT
CASSELGGQYNSPLHF
>TRBD1|TRBJ2-7|TRBV27|.|15
TGTGCCAGCAGACCAGGGGGAAAGGGCTCCTACGAGCAGTACTTC
CASRPGGKGSYEQYF
>TRBD2|TRBJ2-1|TRBV5-1|.|15
TGCGCCAGCGTTGACGGGGGGGCCATGGGTGATGAGCAGTTCTTC
CASVDGGAMGDEQFF
>.|TRBJ1-4|TRBV18|.|15
TGTGCCAGCTCACATCGACAGACGACTAATGAAAAACTGTTTTTT
CASSHRQTTNEKLFF
>.|TRBJ2-3|TRBV27|once|15
TGTGCCAGCAGTTTAATCACTGGGCCCACAGATACGCAGTATTTT
CASSLITGPTDTQYF
>.|TRBJ2-1|TRBV9|.|15
TGTGCCAGCAGCGCTTTTAGGAGCTCCTACAATGAGCAGTTCTTC
CASSAFRSSYNEQFF
>.|TRBJ1-6|TRBV21-1|.|16
TGTGCCAGCAGCAAAGCAGGGACAGCTCAGGGTTCACCCCTCCACTTT
CASSKAGTAQGSPLHF
>TRBD1|TRBJ1-2|TRBV3-1/TRBV3-2|.|16
TGTGCCAGCAGGCCCTCCTTGTCAGGGGGCCAGGGTGGCTACACCTTC
CASRPSLSGGQGGYTF
>TRBD1|TRBJ2-7|TRBV20-1|.|15
TGCAGTGCTAGTCCGTATGGGACAGCGAACTACGAGCAGTACTTC
CSASPYGTANYEQYF
>TRBD1|TRBJ1-1|TRBV5-6|.|14
TGTGCCAGCAGCTGGGGGACAGGGAACACTGAAGCTTTCTTT
CASSWGTGNTEAFF
>TRBD1|TRBJ1-2|TRBV18|.|14
TGTGCCAGCACCCGAGGACAGGGGGGTAATGGCTACACCTTC
CASTRGQGGNGYTF
>.|TRBJ2-2|TRBV5-1|few|15
TGCGCCAGCAGTAGGACAGTTGAGAACACCGGGGAGCTGTTTTTT
CASSRTVENTGELFF
>TRBD2|TRBJ2-7|TRBV15|.|19
TGTGCCACCAGCAGAGAGCGAAGGAGGGCTAGCGGAAATTTCTACGAGCAGTACTTC
CATSRERRRASGNFYEQYF
>.|TRBJ2-7|TRBV27|once|14
TGTGCCAGCAGTTATGGTGTGGAGTTCTACGAGCAGTACTTC
CASSYGVEFYEQYF
>.|TRBJ1-3|TRBV23-1|.|15
TGCGCCAGCAGCTACCTCGTCCGCTCTGGAAACACCATATATTTT
CASSYLVRSGNTIYF
>TRBD1|TRBJ1-1|TRBV19|.|14
TGTGCCAGTAGTGTACAGGGGCGGGACACTGAAGCTTTCTTT
CASSVQGRDTEAFF
>.|TRBJ1-4|TRBV25-1|.|15
TGTGCCAGCAGTGGCCAGACTGCAACTAATGAAAAACTGTTTTTT
CASSGQTATNEKLFF
>TRBD1|TRBJ1-3|TRBV19|.|16
TGTGCCAGTAGCCCGGACAGGGGCCACTCTGGAAACACCATATATTTT
CASSPDRGHSGNTIYF
>TRBD1|TRBJ1-3|TRBV18|.|17
TGTGCCAGCTCACGTACCGGGACAGGGTTTTCTGGAAACACCATATATTTT
CASSRTGTGFSGNTIYF
>TRBD1|TRBJ1-2|TRBV2|.|16
TGTGCCAGCAGTGGAGCTGGACAGGGGGCGGACTATGGCTACACCTTC
CASSGAGQGADYGYTF
>.|TRBJ1-1|TRBV7-6|once|12
TGTGCCAGCAGTAACGGGAACACTGAAGCTTTCTTT
CASSNGNTEAFF
>.|TRBJ2-5|TRBV18|.|15
TGTGCCAGCTCACCGTGGGCAATGAAACAAGAGACCCAGTACTTC
CASSPWAMKQETQYF
>.|TRBJ2-7|TRBV2|.|12
TGTGCCAGCGTGCACAGCAGCAACGAGCAGTACTTC
CASVHSSNEQYF
>.|TRBJ1-1|TRBV19|.|14
TGTGCCAGTAGTATTGTACAGGGTGTCACTGAAGCTTTCTTT
CASSIVQGVTEAFF
>TRBD2|TRBJ2-5|TRBV11-2|once|16
TGTGCCAGCAGCTTCCGCGGGGGGGCGTACCAAGAGACCCAGTACTTC
CASSFRGGAYQETQYF
>.|TRBJ1-2|TRBV5-5|.|15
TGTGCCAGCAGCTCTGAAATAGGACAGCTCTATGGCTACACCTTC
CASSSEIGQLYGYTF